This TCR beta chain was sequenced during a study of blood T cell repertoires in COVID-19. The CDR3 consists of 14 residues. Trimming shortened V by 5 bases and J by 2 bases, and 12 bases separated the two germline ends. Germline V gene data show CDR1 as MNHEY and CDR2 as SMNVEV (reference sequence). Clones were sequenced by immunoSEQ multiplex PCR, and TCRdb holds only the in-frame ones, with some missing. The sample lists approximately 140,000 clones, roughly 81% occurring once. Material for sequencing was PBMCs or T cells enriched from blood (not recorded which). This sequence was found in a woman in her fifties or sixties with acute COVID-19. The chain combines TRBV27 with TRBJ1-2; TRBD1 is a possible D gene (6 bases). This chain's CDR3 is CASSPNQGNYGYTF. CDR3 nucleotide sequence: TGTGCCAGCAGTCCTAACCAGGGGAACTATGGCTACACCTTC.